This T cell receptor beta chain was observed in a study of control samples from healthy donors and cancer patients. Germline V gene data show CDR1 as LGHDT and CDR2 as YNNKEL (reference sequence). The length of the CDR3 is 21 residues. V gave up 0 bases and J gave up 5 bases, with 26 bases separating them. TCRdb's table, derived via immunoSEQ multiplex PCR, lists solely in-frame clones and lacks some. The sample includes thousands of clones, 90% to 95% of them seen just once. The sample comprised PBMCs. This chain uses TRBV3-1 (or the pseudogene TRBV3-2) with TRBJ1-6, with no clear D. This sequence was found in a man aged 60 to 75 with colorectal cancer. The CDR3 DNA sequence: TGTGCCAGCAGCCAAGATAATGGTGGCAGGATAAGAAGGGTGAATAATTCACCCCTCCACTTT. Its protein is CASSQDNGGRIRRVNNSPLHF.